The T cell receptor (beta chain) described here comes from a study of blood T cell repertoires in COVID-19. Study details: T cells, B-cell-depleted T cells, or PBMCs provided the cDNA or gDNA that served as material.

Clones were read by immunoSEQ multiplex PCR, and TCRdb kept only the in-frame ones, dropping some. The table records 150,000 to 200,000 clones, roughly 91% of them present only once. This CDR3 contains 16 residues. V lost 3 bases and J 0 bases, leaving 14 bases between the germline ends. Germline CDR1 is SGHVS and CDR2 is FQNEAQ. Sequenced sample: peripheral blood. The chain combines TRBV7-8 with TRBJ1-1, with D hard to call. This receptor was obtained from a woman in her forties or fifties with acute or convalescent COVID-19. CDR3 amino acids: CASSFKGVLLNTEAFF. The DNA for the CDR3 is TGTGCCAGCAGCTTTAAGGGAGTATTATTGAACACTGAAGCTTTCTTT.